This TCR beta chain was observed in a study of CD8 T cells in ankylosing spondylitis. Each CDR3 protein gets one entry after TCRdb re-called the 5' RACE reads with MiXCR. The repertoire consists of a few hundred thousand distinct CDR3 sequences, with around 22% occurring once and the leading ten covering 16%. Note on this clonotype: Its cognate antigen is unknown.

Study-level points and caveats: Reportedly, disease-linked clones are significantly enriched in ankylosing spondylitis patients' matched synovial fluid. CD8+ cells made up the disease-linked clones, which were relatively rare in peripheral blood. Characteristic of ankylosing spondylitis blood, it appeared, was a TCR beta motif comprising eight highly homologous variants.

The sequence was collected from a male donor with ankylosing spondylitis. Sequenced sample: blood, either unsorted or a sorted T cell fraction (not recorded which).

The CDR3 protein is CASSLDRFSDEQYF. CDR3 in DNA: TGTGCCAGCAGCTTAGATAGGTTTTCCGACGAGCAGTACTTC. The chain employs TRBV7-9 and TRBJ2-7, with D hard to call. This CDR3 region has 14 residues. The germline V gene has CDR1 SEHNR and CDR2 FQNEAQ (reference sequence). Trimming took off 1 base at V and 5 bases at J, with 12 bases between the two ends.